This T cell receptor (beta chain) was retrieved from a study of T-cell memory formation after mild COVID-19. Broader study findings: Day 15 to 85 contracting clones showed balanced CD4/CD8; later expanders leaned CD4+.

With regard to this clonotype: Its antigen is still unknown.

From the 5' RACE reads, TCRdb called clonotypes with MiXCR, one entry per CDR3 protein. Among fewer than 250,000 distinct CDR3 sequences, 15% to 20% were seen once, and the ten largest hold 2% to 3%. The origin of this receptor is an adult woman who had mild COVID-19 (a few samples of this study predate the infection). Cell type and time point are not known. The sequenced sample was PBMCs or a T cell subset sorted from them (not recorded which).

CDR3 amino acids: CASSFSAGSSEAFF. CDR3 DNA sequence: TGTGCCAGCAGTTTTTCGGCTGGAAGCTCTGAAGCTTTCTTT. The V gene is TRBV12-3 or TRBV12-4, the J gene TRBJ1-1; no clear D gene. The CDR3 loop spans 14 amino acids. Trimming pared 3 bases from V and 6 bases from J, leaving 14 bases between.